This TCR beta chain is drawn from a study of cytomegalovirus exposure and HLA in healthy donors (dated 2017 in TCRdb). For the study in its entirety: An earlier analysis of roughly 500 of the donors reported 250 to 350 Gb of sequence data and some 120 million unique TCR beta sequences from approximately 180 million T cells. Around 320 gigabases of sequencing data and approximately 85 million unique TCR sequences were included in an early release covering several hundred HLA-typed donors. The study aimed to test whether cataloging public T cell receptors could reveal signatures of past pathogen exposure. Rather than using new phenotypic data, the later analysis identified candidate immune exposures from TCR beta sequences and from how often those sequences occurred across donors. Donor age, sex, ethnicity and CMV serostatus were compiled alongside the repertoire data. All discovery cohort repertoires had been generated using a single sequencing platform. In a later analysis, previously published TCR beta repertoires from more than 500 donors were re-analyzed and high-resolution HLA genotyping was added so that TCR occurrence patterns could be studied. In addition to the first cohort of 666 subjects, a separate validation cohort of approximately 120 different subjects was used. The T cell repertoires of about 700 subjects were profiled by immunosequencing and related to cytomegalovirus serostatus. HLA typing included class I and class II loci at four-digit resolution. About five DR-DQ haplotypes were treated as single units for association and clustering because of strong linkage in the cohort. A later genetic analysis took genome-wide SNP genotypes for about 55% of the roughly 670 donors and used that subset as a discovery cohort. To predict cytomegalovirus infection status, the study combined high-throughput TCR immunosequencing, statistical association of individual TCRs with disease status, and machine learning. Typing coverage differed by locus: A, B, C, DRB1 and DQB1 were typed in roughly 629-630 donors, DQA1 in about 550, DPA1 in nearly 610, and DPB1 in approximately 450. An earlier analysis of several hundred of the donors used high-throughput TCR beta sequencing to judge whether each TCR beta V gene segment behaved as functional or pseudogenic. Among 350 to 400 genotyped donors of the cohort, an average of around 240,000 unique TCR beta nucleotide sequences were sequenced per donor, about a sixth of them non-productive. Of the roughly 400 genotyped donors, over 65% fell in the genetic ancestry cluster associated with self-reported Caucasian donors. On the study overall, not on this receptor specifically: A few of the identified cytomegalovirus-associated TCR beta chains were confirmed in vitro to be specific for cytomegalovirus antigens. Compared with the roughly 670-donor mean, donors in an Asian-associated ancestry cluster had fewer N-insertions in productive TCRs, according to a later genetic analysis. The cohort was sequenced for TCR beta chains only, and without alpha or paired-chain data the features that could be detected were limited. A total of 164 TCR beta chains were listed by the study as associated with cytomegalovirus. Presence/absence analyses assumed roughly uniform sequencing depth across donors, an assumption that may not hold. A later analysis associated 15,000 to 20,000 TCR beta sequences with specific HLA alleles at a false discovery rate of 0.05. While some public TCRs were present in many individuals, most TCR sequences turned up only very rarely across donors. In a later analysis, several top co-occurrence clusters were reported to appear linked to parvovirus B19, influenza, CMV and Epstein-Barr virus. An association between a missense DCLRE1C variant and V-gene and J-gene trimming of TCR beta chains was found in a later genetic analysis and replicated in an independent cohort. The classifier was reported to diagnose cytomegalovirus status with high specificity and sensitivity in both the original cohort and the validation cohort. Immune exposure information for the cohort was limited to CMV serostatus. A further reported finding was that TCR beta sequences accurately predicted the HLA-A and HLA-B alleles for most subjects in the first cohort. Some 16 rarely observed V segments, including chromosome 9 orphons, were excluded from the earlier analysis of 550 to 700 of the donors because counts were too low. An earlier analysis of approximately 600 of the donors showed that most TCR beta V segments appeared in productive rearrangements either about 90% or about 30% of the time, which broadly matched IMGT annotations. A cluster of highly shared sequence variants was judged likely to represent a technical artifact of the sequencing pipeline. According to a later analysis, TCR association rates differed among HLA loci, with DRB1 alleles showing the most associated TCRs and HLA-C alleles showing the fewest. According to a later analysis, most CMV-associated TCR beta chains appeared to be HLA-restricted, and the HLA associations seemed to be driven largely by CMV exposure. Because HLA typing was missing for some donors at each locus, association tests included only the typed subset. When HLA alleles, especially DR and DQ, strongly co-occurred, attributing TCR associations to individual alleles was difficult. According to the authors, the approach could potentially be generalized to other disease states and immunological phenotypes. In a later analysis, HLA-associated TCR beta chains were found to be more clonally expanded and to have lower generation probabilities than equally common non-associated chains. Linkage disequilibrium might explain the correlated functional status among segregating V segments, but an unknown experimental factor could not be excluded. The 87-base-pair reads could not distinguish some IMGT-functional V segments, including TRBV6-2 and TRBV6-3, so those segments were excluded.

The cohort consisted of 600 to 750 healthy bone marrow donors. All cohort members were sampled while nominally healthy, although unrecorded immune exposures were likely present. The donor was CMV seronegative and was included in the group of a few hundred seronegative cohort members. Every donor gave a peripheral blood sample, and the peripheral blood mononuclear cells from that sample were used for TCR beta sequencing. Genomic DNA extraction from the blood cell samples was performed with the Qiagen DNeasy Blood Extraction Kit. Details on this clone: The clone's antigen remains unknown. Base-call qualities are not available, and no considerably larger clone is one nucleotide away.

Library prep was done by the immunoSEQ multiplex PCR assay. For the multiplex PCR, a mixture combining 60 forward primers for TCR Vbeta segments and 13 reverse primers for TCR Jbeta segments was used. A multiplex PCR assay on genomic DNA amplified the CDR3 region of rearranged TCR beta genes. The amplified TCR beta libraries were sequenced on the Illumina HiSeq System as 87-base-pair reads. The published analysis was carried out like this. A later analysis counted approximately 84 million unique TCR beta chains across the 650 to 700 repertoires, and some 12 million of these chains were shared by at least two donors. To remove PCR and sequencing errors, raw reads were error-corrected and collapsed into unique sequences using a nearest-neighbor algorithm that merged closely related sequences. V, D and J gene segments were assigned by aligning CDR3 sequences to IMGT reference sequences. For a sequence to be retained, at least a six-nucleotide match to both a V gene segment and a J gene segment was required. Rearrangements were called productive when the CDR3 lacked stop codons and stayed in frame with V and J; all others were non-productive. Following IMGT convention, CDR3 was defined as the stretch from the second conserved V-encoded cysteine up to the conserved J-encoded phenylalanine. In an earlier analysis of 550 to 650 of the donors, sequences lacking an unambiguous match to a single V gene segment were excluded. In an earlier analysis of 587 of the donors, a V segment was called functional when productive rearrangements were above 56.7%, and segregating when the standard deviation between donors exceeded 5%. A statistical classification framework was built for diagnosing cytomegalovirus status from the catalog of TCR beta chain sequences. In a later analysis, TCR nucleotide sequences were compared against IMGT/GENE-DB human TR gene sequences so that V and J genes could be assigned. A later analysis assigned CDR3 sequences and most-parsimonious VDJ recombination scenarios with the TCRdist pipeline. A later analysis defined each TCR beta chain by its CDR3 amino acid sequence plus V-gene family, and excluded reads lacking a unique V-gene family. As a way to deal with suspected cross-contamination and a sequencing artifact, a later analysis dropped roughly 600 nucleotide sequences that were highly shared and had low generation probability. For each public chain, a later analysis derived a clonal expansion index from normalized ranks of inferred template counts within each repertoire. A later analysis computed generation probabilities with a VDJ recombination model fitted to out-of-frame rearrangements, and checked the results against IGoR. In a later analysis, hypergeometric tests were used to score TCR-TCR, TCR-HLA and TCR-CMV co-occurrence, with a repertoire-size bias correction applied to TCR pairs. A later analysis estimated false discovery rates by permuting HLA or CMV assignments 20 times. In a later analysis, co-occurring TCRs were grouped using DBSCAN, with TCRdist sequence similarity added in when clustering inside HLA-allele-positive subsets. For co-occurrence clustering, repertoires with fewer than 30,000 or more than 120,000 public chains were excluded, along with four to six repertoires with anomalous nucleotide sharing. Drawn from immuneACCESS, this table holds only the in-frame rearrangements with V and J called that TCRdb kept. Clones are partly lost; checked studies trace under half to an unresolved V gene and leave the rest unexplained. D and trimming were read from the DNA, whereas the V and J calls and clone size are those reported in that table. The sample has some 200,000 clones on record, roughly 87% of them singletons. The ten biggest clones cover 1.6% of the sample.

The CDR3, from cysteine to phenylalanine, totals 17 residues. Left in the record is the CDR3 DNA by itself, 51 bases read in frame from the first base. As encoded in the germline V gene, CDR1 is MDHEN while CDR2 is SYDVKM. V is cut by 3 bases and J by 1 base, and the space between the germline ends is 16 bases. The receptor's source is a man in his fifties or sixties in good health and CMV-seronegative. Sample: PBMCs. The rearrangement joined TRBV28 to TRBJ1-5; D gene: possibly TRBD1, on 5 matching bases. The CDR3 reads CASSFWQGGVSNQPQHF. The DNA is TGTGCCAGCAGTTTTTGGCAGGGAGGGGTGAGCAATCAGCCCCAGCATTTT.